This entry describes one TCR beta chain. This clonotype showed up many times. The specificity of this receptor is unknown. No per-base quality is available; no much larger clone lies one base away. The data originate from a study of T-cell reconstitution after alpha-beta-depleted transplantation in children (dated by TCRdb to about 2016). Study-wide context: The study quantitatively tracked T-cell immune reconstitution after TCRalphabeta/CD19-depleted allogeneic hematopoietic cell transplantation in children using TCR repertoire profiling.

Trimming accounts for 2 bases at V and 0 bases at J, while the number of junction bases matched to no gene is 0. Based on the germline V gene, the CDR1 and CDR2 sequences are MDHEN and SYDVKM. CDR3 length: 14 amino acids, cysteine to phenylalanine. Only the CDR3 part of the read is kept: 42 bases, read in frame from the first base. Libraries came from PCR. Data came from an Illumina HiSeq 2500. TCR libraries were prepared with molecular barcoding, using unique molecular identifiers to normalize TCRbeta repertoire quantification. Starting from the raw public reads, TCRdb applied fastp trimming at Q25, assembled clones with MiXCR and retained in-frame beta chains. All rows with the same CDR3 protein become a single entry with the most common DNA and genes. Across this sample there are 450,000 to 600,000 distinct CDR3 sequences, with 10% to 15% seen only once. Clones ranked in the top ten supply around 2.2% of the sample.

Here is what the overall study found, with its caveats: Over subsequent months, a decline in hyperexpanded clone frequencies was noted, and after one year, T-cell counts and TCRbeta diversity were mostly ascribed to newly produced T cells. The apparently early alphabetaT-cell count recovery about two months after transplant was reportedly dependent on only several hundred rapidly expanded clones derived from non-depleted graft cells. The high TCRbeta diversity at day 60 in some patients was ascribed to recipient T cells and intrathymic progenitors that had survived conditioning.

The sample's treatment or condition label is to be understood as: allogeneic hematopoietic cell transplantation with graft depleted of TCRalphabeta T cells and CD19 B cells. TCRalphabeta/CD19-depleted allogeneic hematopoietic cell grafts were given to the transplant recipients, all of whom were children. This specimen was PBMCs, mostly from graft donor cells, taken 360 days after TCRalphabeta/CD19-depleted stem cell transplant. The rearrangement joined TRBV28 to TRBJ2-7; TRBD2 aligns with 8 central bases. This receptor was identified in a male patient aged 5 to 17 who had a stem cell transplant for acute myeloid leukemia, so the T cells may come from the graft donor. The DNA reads TGTGCCAGCAGTTTAGGGACTAGCTCCTACGAGCAGTACTTC. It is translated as CASSLGTSSYEQYF.